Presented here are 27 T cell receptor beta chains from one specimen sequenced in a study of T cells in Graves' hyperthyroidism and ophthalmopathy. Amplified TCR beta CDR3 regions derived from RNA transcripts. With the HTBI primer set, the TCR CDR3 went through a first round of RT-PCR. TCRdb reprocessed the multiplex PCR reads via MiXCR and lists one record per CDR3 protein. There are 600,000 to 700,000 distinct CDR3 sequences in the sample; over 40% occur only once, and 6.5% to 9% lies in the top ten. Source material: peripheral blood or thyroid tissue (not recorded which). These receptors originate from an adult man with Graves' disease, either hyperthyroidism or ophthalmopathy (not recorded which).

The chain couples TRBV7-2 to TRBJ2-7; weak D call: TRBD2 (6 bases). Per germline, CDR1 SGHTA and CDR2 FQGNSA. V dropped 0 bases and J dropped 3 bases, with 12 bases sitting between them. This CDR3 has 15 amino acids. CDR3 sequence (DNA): TGTGCCAGCAGCTTAGCGGGAGGAGTGGACTACGAGCAGTACTTC. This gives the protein CASSLAGGVDYEQYF.

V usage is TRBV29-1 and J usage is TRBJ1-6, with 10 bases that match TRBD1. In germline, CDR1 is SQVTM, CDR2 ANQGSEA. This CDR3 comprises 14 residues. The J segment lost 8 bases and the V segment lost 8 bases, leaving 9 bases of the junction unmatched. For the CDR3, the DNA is TGCAGCCACCGGGACAGGGGTCGGGATTCACCCCTCCACTTT. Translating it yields CSHRDRGRDSPLHF.

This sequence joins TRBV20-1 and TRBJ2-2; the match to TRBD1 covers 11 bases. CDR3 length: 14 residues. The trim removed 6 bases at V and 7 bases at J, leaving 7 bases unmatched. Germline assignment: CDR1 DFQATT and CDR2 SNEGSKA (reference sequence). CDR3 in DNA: TGCAGTGCGACGGGACAGGGGGTTGGCGGGGAGCTGTTTTTT. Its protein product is CSATGQGVGGELFF.

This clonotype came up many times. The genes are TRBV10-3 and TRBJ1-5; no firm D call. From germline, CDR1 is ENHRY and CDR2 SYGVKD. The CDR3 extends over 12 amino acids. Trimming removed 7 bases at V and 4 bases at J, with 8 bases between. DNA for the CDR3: TGTGCCATCAAGGAGGGTAATCAGCCCCAGCATTTT. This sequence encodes CAIKEGNQPQHF.

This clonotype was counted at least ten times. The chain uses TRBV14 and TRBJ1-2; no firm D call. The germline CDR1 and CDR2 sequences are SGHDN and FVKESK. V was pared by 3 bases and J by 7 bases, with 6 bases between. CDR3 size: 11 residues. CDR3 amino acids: CASSHGGGYTF. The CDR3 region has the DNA TGTGCCAGCAGCCATGGAGGTGGCTACACCTTC.

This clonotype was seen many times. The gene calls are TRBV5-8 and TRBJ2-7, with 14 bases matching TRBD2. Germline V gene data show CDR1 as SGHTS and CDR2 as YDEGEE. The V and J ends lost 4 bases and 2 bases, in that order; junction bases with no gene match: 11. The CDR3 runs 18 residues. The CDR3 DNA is TGTGCCAGCAGCATGGTTGGGGGGACTAGCGGGAGACCCTACGAGCAGTACTTC. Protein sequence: CASSMVGGTSGRPYEQYF.

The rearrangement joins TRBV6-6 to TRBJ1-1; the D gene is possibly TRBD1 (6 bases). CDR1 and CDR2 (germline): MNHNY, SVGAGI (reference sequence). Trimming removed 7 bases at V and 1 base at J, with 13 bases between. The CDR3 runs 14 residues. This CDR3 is CASTTRGGNTEAFF. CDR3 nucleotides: TGTGCCAGCACCACCAGGGGAGGGAACACTGAAGCTTTCTTT.

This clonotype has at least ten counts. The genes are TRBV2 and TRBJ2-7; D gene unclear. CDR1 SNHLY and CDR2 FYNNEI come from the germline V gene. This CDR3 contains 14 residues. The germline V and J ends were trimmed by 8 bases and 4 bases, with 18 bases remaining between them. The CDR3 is CASVRSVVAYEQYF. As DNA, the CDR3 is TGTGCCAGCGTCAGATCGGTGGTGGCGTACGAGCAGTACTTC.

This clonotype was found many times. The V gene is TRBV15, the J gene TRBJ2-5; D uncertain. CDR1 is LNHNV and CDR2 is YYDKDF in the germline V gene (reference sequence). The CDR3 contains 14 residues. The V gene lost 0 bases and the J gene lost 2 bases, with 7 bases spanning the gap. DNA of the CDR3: TGTGCCACCAGCAGAGAGTCTACTCAAGAGACCCAGTACTTC. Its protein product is CATSRESTQETQYF.

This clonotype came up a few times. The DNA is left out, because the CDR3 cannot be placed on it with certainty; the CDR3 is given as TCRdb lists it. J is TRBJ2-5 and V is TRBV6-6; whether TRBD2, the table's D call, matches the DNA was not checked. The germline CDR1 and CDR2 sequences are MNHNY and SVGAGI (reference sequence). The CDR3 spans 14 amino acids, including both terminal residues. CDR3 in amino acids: CASSEAWASGSLYF.

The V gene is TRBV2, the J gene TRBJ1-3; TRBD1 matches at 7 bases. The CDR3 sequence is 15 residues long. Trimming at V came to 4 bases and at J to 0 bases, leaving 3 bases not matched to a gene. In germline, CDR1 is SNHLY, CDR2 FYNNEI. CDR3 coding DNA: TGTGCCAGCAGTGTTGGGACAGCCTCTGGAAACACCATATATTTT. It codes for CASSVGTASGNTIYF.

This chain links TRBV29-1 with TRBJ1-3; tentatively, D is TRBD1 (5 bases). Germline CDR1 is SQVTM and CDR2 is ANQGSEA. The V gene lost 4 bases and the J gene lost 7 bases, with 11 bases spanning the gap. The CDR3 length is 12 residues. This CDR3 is CSVGGELNTIYF. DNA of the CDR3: TGCAGCGTTGGGGGGGAGCTTAACACCATATATTTT. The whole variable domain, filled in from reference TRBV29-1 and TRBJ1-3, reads SAVISQKPSRDICQRGTSLTIQCQVDSQVTMMFWYRQQPGQSLTLIATANQGSEATYESGFVIDKFPISRPNLTFSTLTVSNMSPEDSSIYLCSVGGELNTIYFGEGSWLTVV.

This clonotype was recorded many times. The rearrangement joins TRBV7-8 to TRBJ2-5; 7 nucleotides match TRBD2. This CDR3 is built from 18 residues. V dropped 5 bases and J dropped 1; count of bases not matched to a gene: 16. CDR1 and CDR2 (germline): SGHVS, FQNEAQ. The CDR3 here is CASSMRGGTTGFQETQYF. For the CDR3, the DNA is TGTGCCAGCAGCATGCGCGGGGGAACAACTGGTTTCCAAGAGACCCAGTACTTC.

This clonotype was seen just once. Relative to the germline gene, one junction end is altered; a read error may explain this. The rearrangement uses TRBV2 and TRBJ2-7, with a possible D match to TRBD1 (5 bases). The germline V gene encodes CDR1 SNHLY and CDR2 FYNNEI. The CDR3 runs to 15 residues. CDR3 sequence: CATSDPLDSYYEQYF. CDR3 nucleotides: TGTGCCACCAGTGATCCCCTCGACAGCTACTACGAGCAGTACTTC.

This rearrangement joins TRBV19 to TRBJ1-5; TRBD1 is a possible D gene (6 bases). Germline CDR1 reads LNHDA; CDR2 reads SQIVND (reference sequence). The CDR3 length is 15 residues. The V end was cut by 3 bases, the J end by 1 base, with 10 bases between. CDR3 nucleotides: TGTGCCAGTAGTATCTTCGGGACAAGCAATCAGCCCCAGCATTTT. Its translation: CASSIFGTSNQPQHF. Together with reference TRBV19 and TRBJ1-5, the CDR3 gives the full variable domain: DGGITQSPKYLFRKEGQNVTLSCEQNLNHDAMYWYRQDPGQGLRLIYYSQIVNDFQKGDIAEGYSVSREKKESFPLTVTSAQKNPTAFYLCASSIFGTSNQPQHFGDGTRLSIL.

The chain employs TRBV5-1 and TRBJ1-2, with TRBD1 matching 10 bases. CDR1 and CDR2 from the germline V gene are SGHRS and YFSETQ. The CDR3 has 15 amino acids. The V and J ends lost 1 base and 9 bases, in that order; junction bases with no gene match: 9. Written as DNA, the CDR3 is TGCGCCAGCAGCTTGACCGGGACAGGGGCTGGAAGCTACACCTTC. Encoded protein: CASSLTGTGAGSYTF.

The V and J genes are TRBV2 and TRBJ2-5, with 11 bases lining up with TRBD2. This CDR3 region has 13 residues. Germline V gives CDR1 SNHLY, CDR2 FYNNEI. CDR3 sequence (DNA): TGTGCTAGTAGCGGGGGGGCCTGGGAGACCCAGTACTTC. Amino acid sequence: CASSGGAWETQYF.

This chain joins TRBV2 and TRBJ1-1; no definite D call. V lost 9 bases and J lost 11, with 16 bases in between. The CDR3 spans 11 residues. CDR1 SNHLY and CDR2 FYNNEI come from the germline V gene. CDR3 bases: TGTGCCAGTGCAAGGGTTCCCGGGGCTTTCTTT. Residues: CASARVPGAFF.

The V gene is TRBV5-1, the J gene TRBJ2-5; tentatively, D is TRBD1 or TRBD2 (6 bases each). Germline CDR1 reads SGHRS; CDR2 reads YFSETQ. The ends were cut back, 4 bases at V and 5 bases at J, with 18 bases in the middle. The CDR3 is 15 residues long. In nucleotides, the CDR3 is TGCGCCAGCAGCGCCGCACAGGGAGCGGGCGAGACCCAGTACTTC. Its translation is CASSAAQGAGETQYF.

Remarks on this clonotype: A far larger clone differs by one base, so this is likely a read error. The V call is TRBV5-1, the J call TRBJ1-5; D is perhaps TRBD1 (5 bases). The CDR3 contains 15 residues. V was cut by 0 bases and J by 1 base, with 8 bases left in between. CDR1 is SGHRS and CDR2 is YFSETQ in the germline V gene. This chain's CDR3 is CASSLAGCSNQPQHF. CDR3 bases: TGCGCCAGCAGCTTGGCAGGGTGCAGCAATCAGCCCCAGCATTTT.

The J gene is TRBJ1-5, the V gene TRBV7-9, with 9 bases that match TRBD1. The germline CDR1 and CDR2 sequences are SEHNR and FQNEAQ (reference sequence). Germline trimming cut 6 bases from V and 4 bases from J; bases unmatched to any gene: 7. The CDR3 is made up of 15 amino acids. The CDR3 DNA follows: TGTGCCAGCAGTGCTCAACAGGGGGCAAATCAGCCCCAGCATTTT. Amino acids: CASSAQQGANQPQHF.

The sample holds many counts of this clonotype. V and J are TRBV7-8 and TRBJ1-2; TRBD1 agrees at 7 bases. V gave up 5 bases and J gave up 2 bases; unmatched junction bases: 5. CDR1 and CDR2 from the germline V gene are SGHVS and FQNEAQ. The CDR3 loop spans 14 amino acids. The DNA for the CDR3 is TGTGCCAGCAGCCTCGGGACAGTAAACTATGGCTACACCTTC. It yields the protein CASSLGTVNYGYTF.

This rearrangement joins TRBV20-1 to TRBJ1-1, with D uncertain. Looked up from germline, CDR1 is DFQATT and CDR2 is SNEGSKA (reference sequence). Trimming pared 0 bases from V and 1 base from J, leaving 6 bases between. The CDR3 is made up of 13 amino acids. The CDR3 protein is CSARDTENTEAFF. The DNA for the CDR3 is TGCAGTGCTAGAGATACGGAGAACACTGAAGCTTTCTTT.

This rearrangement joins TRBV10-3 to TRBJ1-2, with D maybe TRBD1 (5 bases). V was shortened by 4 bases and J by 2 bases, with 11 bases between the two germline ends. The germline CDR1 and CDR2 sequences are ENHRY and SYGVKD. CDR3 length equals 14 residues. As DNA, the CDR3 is TGTGCCATCAGTGCCGCCAGGGACAACTATGGCTACACCTTC. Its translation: CAISAARDNYGYTF.

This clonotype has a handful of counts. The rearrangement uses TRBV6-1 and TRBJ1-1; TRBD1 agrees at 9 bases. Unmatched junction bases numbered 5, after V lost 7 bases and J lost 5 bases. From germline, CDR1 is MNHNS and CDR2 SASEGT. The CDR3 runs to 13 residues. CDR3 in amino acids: CASTRQGGTEAFF. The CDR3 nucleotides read TGTGCCAGCACTAGACAGGGGGGAACTGAAGCTTTCTTT.

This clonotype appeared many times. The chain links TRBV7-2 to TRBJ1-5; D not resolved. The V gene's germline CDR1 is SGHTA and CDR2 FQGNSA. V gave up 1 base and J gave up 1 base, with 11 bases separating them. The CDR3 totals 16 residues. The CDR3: CASSLDRGGSNQPQHF. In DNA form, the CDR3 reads TGTGCCAGCAGCTTAGATCGGGGTGGGAGCAATCAGCCCCAGCATTTT.

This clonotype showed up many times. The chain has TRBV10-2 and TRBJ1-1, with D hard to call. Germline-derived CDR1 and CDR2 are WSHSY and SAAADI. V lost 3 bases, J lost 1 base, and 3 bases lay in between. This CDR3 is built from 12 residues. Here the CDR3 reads CASSEWNTEAFF. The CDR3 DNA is TGCGCCAGCAGTGAATGGAACACTGAAGCTTTCTTT.